This T cell receptor (beta chain) was obtained from a study of graft-versus-host responses after intestinal transplantation. TCRdb keeps only in-frame clones here, not all; method: immunoSEQ multiplex PCR. The sample carries approximately 90,000 clones, roughly 90% recorded once. Germline V gene lookup returns CDR1 SNHLY and CDR2 FYNNEI. CDR3 length: 15 residues. The V and J ends lost 5 bases and 5 bases, in that order; junction bases with no gene match: 12. The table lists this clone with a few counts. The antigen is undetermined. The sample in question was unstimulated CD4+ T cells sorted from spleen or lymph node cells, obtained before transplant. The V gene is TRBV2, the J gene TRBJ2-7, with 7 bases identical to TRBD2. This TCR came from a human donor who was the organ donor for an intestinal transplant. The CDR3 protein is CASSFVRGEFHEQYF. Here the CDR3 DNA reads TGTGCCAGCAGTTTCGTCCGGGGGGAGTTCCACGAGCAGTACTTC.